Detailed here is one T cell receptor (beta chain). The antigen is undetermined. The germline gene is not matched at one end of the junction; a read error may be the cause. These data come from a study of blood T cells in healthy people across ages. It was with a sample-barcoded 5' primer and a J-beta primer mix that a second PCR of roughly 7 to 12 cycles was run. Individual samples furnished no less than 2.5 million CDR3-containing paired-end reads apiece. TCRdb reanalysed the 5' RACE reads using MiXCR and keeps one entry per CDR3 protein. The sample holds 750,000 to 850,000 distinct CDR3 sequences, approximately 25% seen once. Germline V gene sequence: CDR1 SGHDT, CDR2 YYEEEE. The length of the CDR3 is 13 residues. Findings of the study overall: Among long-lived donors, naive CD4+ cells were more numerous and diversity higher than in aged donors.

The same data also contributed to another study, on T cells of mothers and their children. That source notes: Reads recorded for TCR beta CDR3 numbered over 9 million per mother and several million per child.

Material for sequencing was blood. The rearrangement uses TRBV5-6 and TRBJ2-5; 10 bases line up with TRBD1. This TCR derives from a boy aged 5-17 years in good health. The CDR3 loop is CASSSSDPGQGTF. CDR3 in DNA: TGTGCCAGCAGCTCAAGCGATCCGGGACAGGGGACCTTC.